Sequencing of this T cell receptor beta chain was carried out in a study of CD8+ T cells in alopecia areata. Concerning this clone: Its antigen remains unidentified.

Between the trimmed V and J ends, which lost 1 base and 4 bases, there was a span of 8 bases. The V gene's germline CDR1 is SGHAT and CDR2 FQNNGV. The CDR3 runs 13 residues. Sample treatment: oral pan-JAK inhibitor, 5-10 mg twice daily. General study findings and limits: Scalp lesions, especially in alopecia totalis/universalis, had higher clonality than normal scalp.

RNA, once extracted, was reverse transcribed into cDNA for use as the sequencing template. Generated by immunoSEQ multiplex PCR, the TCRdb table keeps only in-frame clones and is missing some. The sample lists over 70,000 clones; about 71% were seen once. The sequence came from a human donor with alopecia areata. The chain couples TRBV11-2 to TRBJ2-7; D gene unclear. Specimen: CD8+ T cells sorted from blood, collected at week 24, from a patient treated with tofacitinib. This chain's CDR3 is CASSLGGRYEQYF. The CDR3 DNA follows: TGTGCCAGCAGCTTAGGGGGAAGATACGAGCAGTACTTC.